This T cell receptor (beta chain) was found in a study of T cell responses to AZD1222 COVID-19 vaccine. Regarding the study as a whole: Across spike, vaccine-associated CD4 TCRs were found, dominant at 160-218 and 743-854.

TCRdb's copy holds only in-frame clones and misses some; the assay was immunoSEQ multiplex PCR. The sample includes around 270,000 clones, about 94% of them seen just once. As concerns this clone: What it recognizes is unknown.

CDR1 SNHLY and CDR2 FYNNEI come from the germline V gene. This CDR3 contains 15 residues. V dropped 7 bases and J dropped 1; count of bases not matched to a gene: 6. V is TRBV2 and J is TRBJ2-1; 8 positions match TRBD2. This TCR came from an adult who received the AZD1222 COVID-19 vaccine. The source material was peripheral blood, sampled 28 days after the second AZD1222 dose. CDR3 sequence: CASMSSGASYNEQFF. The CDR3 nucleotides are TGTGCCAGCATGAGTAGCGGGGCTTCCTACAATGAGCAGTTCTTC.